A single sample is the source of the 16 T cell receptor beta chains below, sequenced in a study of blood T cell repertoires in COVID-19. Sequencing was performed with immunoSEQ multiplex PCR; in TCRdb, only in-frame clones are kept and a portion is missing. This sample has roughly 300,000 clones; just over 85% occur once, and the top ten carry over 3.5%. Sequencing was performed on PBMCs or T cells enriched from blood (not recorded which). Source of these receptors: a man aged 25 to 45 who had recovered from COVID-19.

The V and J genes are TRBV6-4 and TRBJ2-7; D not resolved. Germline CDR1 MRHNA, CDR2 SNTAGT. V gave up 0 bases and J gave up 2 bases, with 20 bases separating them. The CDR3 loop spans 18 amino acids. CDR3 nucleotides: TGTGCCAGCAGTGACTCCACCCCCGCACTCCCGTTTACCTACGAGCAGTACTTC. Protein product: CASSDSTPALPFTYEQYF.

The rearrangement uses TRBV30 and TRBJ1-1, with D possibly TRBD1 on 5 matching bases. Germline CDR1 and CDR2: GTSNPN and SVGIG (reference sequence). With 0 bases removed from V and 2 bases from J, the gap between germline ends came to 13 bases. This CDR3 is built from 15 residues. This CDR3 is CAWSVRWTPNTEAFF. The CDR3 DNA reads TGTGCCTGGAGTGTACGGTGGACACCTAACACTGAAGCTTTCTTT.

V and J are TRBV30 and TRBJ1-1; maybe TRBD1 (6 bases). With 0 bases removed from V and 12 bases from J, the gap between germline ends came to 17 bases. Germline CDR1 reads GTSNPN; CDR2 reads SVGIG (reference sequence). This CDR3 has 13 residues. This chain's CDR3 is CAWSVSRGTPTFF. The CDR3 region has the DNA TGTGCCTGGAGTGTTTCCAGGGGCACTCCGACTTTCTTT.

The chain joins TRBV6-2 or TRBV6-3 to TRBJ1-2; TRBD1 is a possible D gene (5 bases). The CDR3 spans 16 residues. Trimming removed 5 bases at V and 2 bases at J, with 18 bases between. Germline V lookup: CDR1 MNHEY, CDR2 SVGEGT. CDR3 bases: TGTGCCAGCAGTGACACCCAAGGCAGGGCCAACTATGGCTACACCTTC. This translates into CASSDTQGRANYGYTF.

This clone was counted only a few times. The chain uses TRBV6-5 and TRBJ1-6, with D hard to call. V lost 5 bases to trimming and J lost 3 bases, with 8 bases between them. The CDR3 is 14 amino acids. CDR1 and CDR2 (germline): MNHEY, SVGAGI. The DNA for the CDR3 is TGTGCCAGCAGTCTCGGACTCTATAATTCACCCCTCCACTTT. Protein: CASSLGLYNSPLHF.

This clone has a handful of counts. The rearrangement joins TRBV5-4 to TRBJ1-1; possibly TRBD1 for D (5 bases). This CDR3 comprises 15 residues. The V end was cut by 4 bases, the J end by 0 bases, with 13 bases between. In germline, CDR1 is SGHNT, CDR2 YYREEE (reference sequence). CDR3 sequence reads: CASSRKRQLNTEAFF. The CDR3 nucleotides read TGTGCCAGCAGCCGGAAAAGACAGCTGAACACTGAAGCTTTCTTT. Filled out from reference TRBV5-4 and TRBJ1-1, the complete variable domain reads ETGVTQSPTHLIKTRGQQVTLRCSSQSGHNTVSWYQQALGQGPQFIFQYYREEENGRGNFPPRFSGLQFPNYSSELNVNALELDDSALYLCASSRKRQLNTEAFFGQGTRLTVV.

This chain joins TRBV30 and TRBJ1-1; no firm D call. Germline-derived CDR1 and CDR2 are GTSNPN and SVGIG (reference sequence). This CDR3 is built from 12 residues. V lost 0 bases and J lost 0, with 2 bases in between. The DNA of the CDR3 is TGTGCCTGGAGTGTCGTGAACACTGAAGCTTTCTTT. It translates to CAWSVVNTEAFF. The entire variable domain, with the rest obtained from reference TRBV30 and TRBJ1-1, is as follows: SQTIHQWPATLVQPVGSPLSLECTVEGTSNPNLYWYRQAAGRGLQLLFYSVGIGQISSEVPQNLSASRPQDRQFILSSKKLLLSDSGFYLCAWSVVNTEAFFGQGTRLTVV.

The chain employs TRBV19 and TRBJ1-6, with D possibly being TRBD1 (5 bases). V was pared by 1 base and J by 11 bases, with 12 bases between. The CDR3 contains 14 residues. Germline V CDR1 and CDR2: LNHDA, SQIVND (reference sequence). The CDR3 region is CASSIGQPSTPLHF. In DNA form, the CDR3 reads TGTGCCAGTAGTATAGGACAGCCAAGCACACCCCTCCACTTT.

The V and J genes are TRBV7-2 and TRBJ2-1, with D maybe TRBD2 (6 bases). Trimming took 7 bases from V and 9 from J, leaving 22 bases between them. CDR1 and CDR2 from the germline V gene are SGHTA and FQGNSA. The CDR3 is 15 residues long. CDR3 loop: CASNSPGLGRPEQFF. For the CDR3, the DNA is TGTGCCAGCAATTCACCGGGCCTAGGGAGGCCTGAGCAGTTCTTC.

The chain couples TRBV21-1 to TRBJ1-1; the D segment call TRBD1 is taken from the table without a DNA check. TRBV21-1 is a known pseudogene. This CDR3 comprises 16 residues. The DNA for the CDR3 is TGTGCCAGCACCAAAGGCAGGGGAGTAGAGGGGATTGAAGCTTTCTTT. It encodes CASTKGRGVEGIEAFF.

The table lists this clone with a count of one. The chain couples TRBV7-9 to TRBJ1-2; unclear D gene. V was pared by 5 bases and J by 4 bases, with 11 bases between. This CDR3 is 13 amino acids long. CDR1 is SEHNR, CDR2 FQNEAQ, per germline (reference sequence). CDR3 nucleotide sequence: TGTGCCAGCAGCGAAGTGACACCCTATGGCTACACCTTC. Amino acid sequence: CASSEVTPYGYTF. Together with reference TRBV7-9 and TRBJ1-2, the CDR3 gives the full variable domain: DTGVSQNPRHKITKRGQNVTFRCDPISEHNRLYWYRQTLGQGPEFLTYFQNEAQLEKSRLLSDRFSAERPKGSFSTLEIQRTEQGDSAMYLCASSEVTPYGYTFGSGTRLTVV.

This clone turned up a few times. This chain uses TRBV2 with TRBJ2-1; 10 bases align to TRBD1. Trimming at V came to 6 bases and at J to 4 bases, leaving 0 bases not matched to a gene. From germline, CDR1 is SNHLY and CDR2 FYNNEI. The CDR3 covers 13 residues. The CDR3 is CASRGQGYNEQFF. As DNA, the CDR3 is TGTGCCAGCAGGGGACAGGGGTACAATGAGCAGTTCTTC. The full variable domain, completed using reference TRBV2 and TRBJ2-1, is EPEVTQTPSHQVTQMGQEVILRCVPISNHLYFYWYRQILGQKVEFLVSFYNNEISEKSEIFDDQFSVERPDGSNFTLKIRSTKLEDSAMYFCASRGQGYNEQFFGPGTRLTVL.

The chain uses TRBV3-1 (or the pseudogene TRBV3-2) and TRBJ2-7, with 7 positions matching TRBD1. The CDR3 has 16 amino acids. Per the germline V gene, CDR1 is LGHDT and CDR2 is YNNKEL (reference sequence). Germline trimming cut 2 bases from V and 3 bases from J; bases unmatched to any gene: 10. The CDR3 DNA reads TGTGCCAGCAGCCAACGCTGGACAGGCCTCCACTACGAGCAGTACTTC. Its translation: CASSQRWTGLHYEQYF.

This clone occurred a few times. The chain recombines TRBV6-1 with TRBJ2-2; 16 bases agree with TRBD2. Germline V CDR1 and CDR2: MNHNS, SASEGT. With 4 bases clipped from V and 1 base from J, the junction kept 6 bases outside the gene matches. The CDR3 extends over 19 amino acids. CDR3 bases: TGTGCCAGCAGTGCCCCGGGACTAGCGGGGGGGAAGAACACCGGGGAGCTGTTTTTT. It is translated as CASSAPGLAGGKNTGELFF.

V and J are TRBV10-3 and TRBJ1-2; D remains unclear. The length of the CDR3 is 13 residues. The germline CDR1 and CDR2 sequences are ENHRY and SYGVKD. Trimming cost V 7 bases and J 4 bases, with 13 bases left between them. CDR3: CAITSELSYGYTF. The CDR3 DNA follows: TGTGCCATCACGAGCGAGTTGAGCTATGGCTACACCTTC.

Here the CDR3 DNA reads TGTGCCACCAGTGAACCCACGGGGGGCGGACGTGGAAAGCTGTTTTTT. Its protein is CATSEPTGGGRGKLFF. The chain combines TRBV24-1 with TRBJ2-2; D possibly corresponds to TRBD2 (7 bases). V lost 4 bases and J 12 bases, leaving 23 bases between the germline ends. In germline, CDR1 is KGHDR, CDR2 SFDVKD. The CDR3 has 16 residues.